The table lists the clone carrying this TCR beta chain with many counts. Trimming stripped 1 base from V and 9 bases from J, with 10 bases between. The CDR3 is made up of 14 amino acids. The record originates from a study of regulatory T cells in long-lasting Graves disease. Both iRepertoire HTBI primers and Arm-PCR of CDR3 regions were used to build the TCR beta libraries. TCRdb processed the multiplex PCR reads anew with MiXCR; each CDR3 protein has one entry. The sample includes 560,000 or so distinct CDR3 sequences, about 15% of them seen just once. Specified time point: newly diagnosed GD, antithyroid drugs for less than 3 months. From RNA extracted from PBMCs, the TCR library was made. These data also formed part of another study, on T cells in Graves' hyperthyroidism and ophthalmopathy.

The TCR comes from a man aged 18 to 29 with Graves disease. The specimen was peripheral blood mononuclear cells (PBMCs), collected at new diagnosis, from a patient treated with antithyroid drugs. The chain uses TRBV12-3 or TRBV12-4 and TRBJ1-6; no clear D gene. CDR3 residues: CASSLGVAASPLHF. In DNA, the CDR3 is TGTGCCAGCAGTTTAGGTGTGGCTGCTTCACCCCTCCACTTT.